Shown below are 30 T cell receptor beta chains from a single sample sequenced in a study of T-cell memory formation after mild COVID-19. TCRdb itself ran the 5' RACE reads through MiXCR, one entry per CDR3 protein. Here the sample spans just under 550,000 distinct CDR3 sequences, around 21% being singletons. The specimen was PBMCs or a T cell subset sorted from them (not recorded which). Receptors originate from an adult woman who had mild COVID-19 (a few samples of this study predate the infection). Cell type and time point are not known.

This clonotype was counted a few times. CDR3 nucleotide sequence: TGTGCCAGCAGCCAAGATAAGGGGTACACTGAAGCTTTCTTT. Amino acids: CASSQDKGYTEAFF. J is TRBJ1-1 and V is TRBV14; TRBD1 might be the D (5 bases). The CDR3 runs 14 residues. From germline, CDR1 is SGHDN and CDR2 FVKESK. V was clipped by 0 bases and J by 3 bases, with 8 bases between them.

For the CDR3, the DNA is TGCAGTGCTAGGGCCCAGGGTTACGGCGAGCAGTACTTC. The encoded protein is CSARAQGYGEQYF. J is TRBJ2-7 and V is TRBV20-1, with D perhaps TRBD1 (5 bases). The ends were cut back, 3 bases at V and 6 bases at J, with 15 bases in the middle. Germline CDR1 DFQATT, CDR2 SNEGSKA (reference sequence). This CDR3 has 13 residues.

This sequence joins TRBV11-2 and TRBJ2-7, with D unclear. From germline, CDR1 is SGHAT and CDR2 FQNNGV. The CDR3 runs 18 residues. The ends were cut back, 6 bases at V and 0 bases at J, with 24 bases in the middle. The CDR3 nucleotides read TGTGCCAGCAGTCCCTCAATAGGGATCAGACCGAGCTCCTACGAGCAGTACTTC. Encoded protein: CASSPSIGIRPSSYEQYF.

V usage is TRBV20-1 and J usage is TRBJ2-7, with D maybe TRBD1 (6 bases). Germline V lookup: CDR1 DFQATT, CDR2 SNEGSKA (reference sequence). CDR3 length: 12 amino acids. V lost 2 bases and J 5 bases, leaving 10 bases between the germline ends. The CDR3 region is CSARKAGDEQYF. For the CDR3, the DNA is TGCAGTGCTAGAAAGGCAGGGGACGAGCAGTACTTC.

CDR3 amino acids: CAWSRLLQADTQYF. The CDR3 DNA reads as TGTGCCTGGAGCAGACTGCTTCAAGCAGATACGCAGTATTTT. V usage is TRBV30 and J usage is TRBJ2-3; D remains ambiguous. The germline CDR1 and CDR2 sequences are GTSNPN and SVGIG (reference sequence). Deletions cut 3 bases from V and 4 bases from J, with 14 bases between. The CDR3 runs to 14 residues.

This clonotype has only a few counts. The chain couples TRBV6-5 to TRBJ2-5, with D perhaps matching TRBD2 (5 bases). Germline CDR1 reads MNHEY; CDR2 reads SVGAGI. V was shortened by 0 bases and J by 4 bases, with 12 bases between the two germline ends. The CDR3 totals 15 residues. The CDR3 DNA reads TGTGCCAGCAGTTACTCTTCCGGGATCGGAGAGACCCAGTACTTC. It codes for CASSYSSGIGETQYF.

The V call is TRBV12-3 or TRBV12-4, the J call TRBJ1-4; D gene ambiguous. The CDR3 runs to 14 residues. Trimming removed 5 bases from V and 5 bases from J, with 12 bases in between. The CDR3: CASSRSGPNEKLFF. The CDR3 region has the DNA TGTGCCAGCAGTCGGTCAGGTCCAAATGAAAAACTGTTTTTT.

The J gene is TRBJ1-1, the V gene TRBV5-1, with D hard to call. Germline V CDR1 and CDR2: SGHRS, YFSETQ. The CDR3 is 15 amino acids. V was trimmed by 0 bases and J by 0 bases, leaving 9 bases between them. This CDR3 is CASSLDAVMNTEAFF. The CDR3 bases are TGCGCCAGCAGCTTGGACGCAGTCATGAACACTGAAGCTTTCTTT.

This clonotype was seen more than once but under ten times. The V gene is TRBV5-6, the J gene TRBJ2-7; maybe TRBD2 (5 bases). This CDR3 is built from 14 residues. The germline CDR1 and CDR2 sequences are SGHDT and YYEEEE. V was pared by 4 bases and J by 2 bases, with 13 bases between. The DNA of the CDR3 is TGTGCCAGCAGCATCGGGGATCTCCCCTACGAGCAGTACTTC. Its translation: CASSIGDLPYEQYF. The full variable domain, rest sourced from reference TRBV5-6 and TRBJ2-7, is DAGVTQSPTHLIKTRGQQVTLRCSPKSGHDTVSWYQQALGQGPQFIFQYYEEEERQRGNFPDRFSGHQFPNYSSELNVNALLLGDSALYLCASSIGDLPYEQYFGPGTRLTVT.

The J gene is TRBJ2-3, the V gene TRBV3-1; D is undetermined. The CDR3 runs 15 residues. Germline values: CDR1 LGHDT, CDR2 YNNKEL (reference sequence). The V and J ends lost 0 bases and 4 bases respectively, with 11 bases between them. CDR3 bases: TGTGCCAGCAGCCAAGATTTGGTGGGTTCAGATACGCAGTATTTT. Translated: CASSQDLVGSDTQYF.

The chain joins TRBV12-3 or TRBV12-4 to TRBJ2-1; 9 nucleotides line up with TRBD2. Germline trimming cut 1 base from V and 4 bases from J; bases unmatched to any gene: 14. CDR3 length: 19 amino acids. The CDR3 loop is CASSLVFQREALTYNEQFF. The CDR3 DNA sequence: TGTGCCAGCAGTTTAGTCTTCCAGCGGGAGGCCCTCACTTACAATGAGCAGTTCTTC.

V and J are TRBV7-9 and TRBJ1-2, with 10 nucleotides matching TRBD1. The CDR3 runs 16 residues. The trim removed 4 bases at V and 7 bases at J, leaving 12 bases unmatched. CDR1 is SEHNR, CDR2 FQNEAQ, per germline (reference sequence). Written as DNA, the CDR3 is TGTGCCAGCAGCTCCACATTGAGGGGACAGGGGCCTGGCTACACCTTC. Translation gives CASSSTLRGQGPGYTF. The whole variable domain, filled in from reference TRBV7-9 and TRBJ1-2, reads DTGVSQNPRHKITKRGQNVTFRCDPISEHNRLYWYRQTLGQGPEFLTYFQNEAQLEKSRLLSDRFSAERPKGSFSTLEIQRTEQGDSAMYLCASSSTLRGQGPGYTFGSGTRLTVV.

The CDR3, as DNA: TGTGCCAGCACCCCTTCCCCAGGGGAAGAGACCCAGTACTTC. This sequence encodes CASTPSPGEETQYF. This chain uses TRBV5-5 with TRBJ2-5, with D perhaps TRBD1 (6 bases). The length of the CDR3 is 14 residues. Between the trimmed V and J ends, which lost 6 bases and 3 bases, there was a span of 15 bases. Germline lookup yields CDR1 SGHKS and CDR2 YYEKEE (reference sequence). Full variable domain (outside the CDR3, taken from reference TRBV5-5 and TRBJ2-5): DAGVTQSPTHLIKTRGQQVTLRCSPISGHKSVSWYQQVLGQGPQFIFQYYEKEERGRGNFPDRFSARQFPNYSSELNVNALLLGDSALYLCASTPSPGEETQYFGPGTRLLVL.

There are a few counts of this clonotype. This CDR3 is CSVVGQGGTGELFF. In DNA form, the CDR3 reads TGCAGCGTTGTAGGACAGGGTGGAACCGGGGAGCTGTTTTTT. J is TRBJ2-2 and V is TRBV29-1; 8 bases are a match to TRBD1. The CDR3 has 14 residues. Per germline, CDR1 SQVTM and CDR2 ANQGSEA. With V trimmed by 4 bases and J by 5 bases, 6 bases remained unmatched.

This clonotype was counted a few times. This rearrangement joins TRBV7-9 to TRBJ2-7; D gene ambiguous. Trimming cost V 1 base and J 5 bases, with 6 bases left between them. The CDR3 runs to 12 residues. CDR1 and CDR2 (germline): SEHNR, FQNEAQ (reference sequence). DNA of the CDR3: TGTGCCAGCAGCTTAGGGTCCAACGAGCAGTACTTC. Translated, it gives CASSLGSNEQYF. Looking up the rest from reference TRBV7-9 and TRBJ2-7 gives the full variable domain: DTGVSQNPRHKITKRGQNVTFRCDPISEHNRLYWYRQTLGQGPEFLTYFQNEAQLEKSRLLSDRFSAERPKGSFSTLEIQRTEQGDSAMYLCASSLGSNEQYFGPGTRLTVT.

This clonotype was recorded a few times. The chain combines TRBV5-6 with TRBJ1-2, with TRBD1 matching over 7 bases. The J segment lost 4 bases and the V segment lost 4 bases, leaving 4 bases of the junction unmatched. This CDR3 has 13 amino acids. From germline, CDR1 is SGHDT and CDR2 YYEEEE. CDR3 bases: TGTGCCAGCAGCACCGGGACAGTCTATGGCTACACCTTC. Translated, it gives CASSTGTVYGYTF.

This sequence joins TRBV7-9 and TRBJ1-2; D call uncertain. Trimming pared 1 base from V and 5 bases from J, leaving 11 bases between. The CDR3 consists of 14 residues. CDR1 is SEHNR and CDR2 is FQNEAQ in the germline V gene (reference sequence). This chain's CDR3 is CASSLGAGSYGYTF. CDR3 bases: TGTGCCAGCAGCTTAGGCGCGGGATCTTATGGCTACACCTTC.

The CDR3 DNA follows: TGTGCCTGGAGTGTACAGGCAGGGGGGTACGAGCAGTACTTC. This translates into CAWSVQAGGYEQYF. The chain employs TRBV30 and TRBJ2-7, with D possibly being TRBD1 (7 bases). CDR1 GTSNPN and CDR2 SVGIG come from the germline V gene (reference sequence). V was clipped by 0 bases and J by 4 bases, with 13 bases between them. There are 14 residues in the CDR3.

This chain links TRBV5-1 with TRBJ2-3, with 10 bases fitting TRBD1. The CDR3 contains 16 residues. CDR1 and CDR2 from the germline V gene are SGHRS and YFSETQ. V lost 1 base, J lost 3 bases, and 5 bases stayed unmatched. CDR3 loop: CASSLMGQGRTDTQYF. For the CDR3, the DNA is TGCGCCAGCAGCTTGATGGGACAGGGGCGGACAGATACGCAGTATTTT.

This clonotype was recorded only once. The chain carries TRBV3-1 and TRBJ2-7; possibly TRBD1 or TRBD2 for D (5 bases each). Per the germline V gene, CDR1 is LGHDT and CDR2 is YNNKEL (reference sequence). The CDR3 loop spans 14 amino acids. Trimming took off 6 bases at V and 0 bases at J, with 12 bases between the two ends. The CDR3: CASSPGTTSYEQYF. The CDR3 nucleotides are TGTGCCAGCAGTCCCGGGACGACCTCCTACGAGCAGTACTTC.

On this clonotype: At one end, the junction sequence differs from germline, possibly due to a read error. The genes are TRBV27 and TRBJ2-1; 12 bases fit TRBD2. CDR3 size: 11 residues. CDR1 is MNHEY, CDR2 SMNVEV, per germline (reference sequence). The CDR3 coding sequence is TGTGCCAGCAGAGGTCTAGCGGGAGGGCAGTTC. It translates to CASRGLAGGQF.

This clonotype occurred a few times. J is TRBJ1-2 and V is TRBV5-6, with unresolved D. Germline CDR1 reads SGHDT; CDR2 reads YYEEEE. V gave up 2 bases and J gave up 0 bases, with 11 bases separating them. The CDR3 contains 15 residues. The CDR3 sequence: CASSFTPAANYGYTF. In DNA, the CDR3 is TGTGCCAGCAGCTTTACCCCCGCAGCTAACTATGGCTACACCTTC.

The chain has TRBV6-6 and TRBJ2-7; D unclear. Germline V lookup: CDR1 MNHNY, CDR2 SVGAGI (reference sequence). Trimming removed 11 bases from V and 0 bases from J, with 8 bases in between. The CDR3 contains 11 residues. The CDR3 is CAVGDSYEQYF. CDR3 bases: TGTGCCGTCGGAGACTCCTACGAGCAGTACTTC.

This clonotype was picked up a small number of times. The chain carries TRBV9 and TRBJ2-5; TRBD1 matches 7 bases. Trimming cost V 3 bases and J 2 bases; bases outside gene matches: 7. This CDR3 is 15 amino acids long. Germline assignment: CDR1 SGDLS and CDR2 YYNGEE. The CDR3 DNA follows: TGTGCCAGCAGCGGAGGGGGACAGTTACAAGAGACCCAGTACTTC. Its translation: CASSGGGQLQETQYF.

The CDR3: CASRPGTATEAFF. The CDR3 nucleotides read TGTGCCAGCAGACCCGGGACCGCCACTGAAGCTTTCTTT. The chain couples TRBV12-3 or TRBV12-4 to TRBJ1-1, with a tentative D call TRBD1 (5 bases). The V gene lost 6 bases and the J gene lost 4 bases, with 12 bases spanning the gap. CDR3 length: 13 residues.

This clonotype was detected only a few times. This sequence joins TRBV7-6 and TRBJ1-1, with 7 bases lining up with TRBD1. The V gene's germline CDR1 is SGHVS and CDR2 FNYEAQ. This CDR3 comprises 15 residues. V shed 5 bases, J shed 4 bases, and the junction held 10 bases outside the gene matches. The CDR3 region has the DNA TGTGCCAGCAGCACCCGCGAGGGGGCAGGCACTGAAGCTTTCTTT. Translating gives CASSTREGAGTEAFF.

The CDR3 reads CASTTSLAGGGGYNEQFF. The DNA of the CDR3 is TGTGCCAGCACCACGTCTCTAGCGGGGGGCGGGGGCTACAATGAGCAGTTCTTC. The chain combines TRBV3-1 with TRBJ2-1, with 11 bases matching TRBD2. The CDR3 extends over 18 amino acids. V lost 7 bases, J lost 3 bases, and 14 bases stayed unmatched. Germline V gives CDR1 LGHDT, CDR2 YNNKEL (reference sequence).

Only a few counts were recorded for this clonotype. The chain combines TRBV20-1 with TRBJ2-1, with TRBD1 matching over 7 bases. CDR3 length equals 16 residues. The germline CDR1 and CDR2 sequences are DFQATT and SNEGSKA (reference sequence). V was pared by 1 base and J by 5 bases, with 11 bases of the junction left unmatched. CDR3 loop: CSARGIGTALDNEQFF. CDR3 coding DNA: TGCAGTGCTAGAGGTATCGGGACAGCCCTAGACAATGAGCAGTTCTTC.

In regard to this clonotype: One junction end disagrees with the germline gene, perhaps due to a read error. V gene TRBV20-1 combines with J gene TRBJ2-3, with 7 bases lining up with TRBD2. This CDR3 has 20 residues. Looked up from germline, CDR1 is DFQATT and CDR2 is SNEGSKA (reference sequence). The CDR3 loop is CSARAVSALAEPYSTDTRYF. The DNA for the CDR3 is TGCAGTGCTAGAGCCGTAAGCGCCCTAGCGGAGCCCTATAGCACAGATACGCGGTATTTT.

This clonotype has more than one count but fewer than ten. This chain uses TRBV20-1 with TRBJ2-3; 8 nucleotides match TRBD1. The CDR3 has 14 residues. V gave up 6 bases and J gave up 3 bases; unmatched junction bases: 8. Germline V gene sequence: CDR1 DFQATT, CDR2 SNEGSKA (reference sequence). CDR3 residues: CSAPRTGLTDTQYF. CDR3 sequence (DNA): TGCAGTGCCCCTAGGACAGGGCTTACAGATACGCAGTATTTT.